The subject of this entry is one T cell receptor beta chain. No antigen is known for it. One junction end does not reproduce the germline sequence, and a read error may be involved. Assay: immunoSEQ multiplex PCR; the TCRdb copy retains only in-frame clones and omits some. The profile shows more than 5,000 clones, around nine tenths of them singletons. This sample was taken from a study of chemoradiotherapy in HPV16-positive cancers. About the study: Two HPV16-positive patients' cells yielded candidate HPV-specific clones and common motifs.

Study-level results: In HPV16-positive patients, HPV-responsive T-cell expansion tracked better recurrence-free survival. During treatment, candidate HPV-specific clones and E7-related motifs expanded in tumor.

The CDR3 has 12 amino acids. Germline lookup yields CDR1 SSHAT and CDR2 FNYEAQ (reference sequence). Repeated repertoire sampling spanned the course of chemoradiotherapy. The sample was blood, taken from a patient who underwent chemoradiotherapy. This sequence originates from a human donor with HPV-associated anogenital cancer. The V gene is TRBV7-7, the J gene TRBJ1-2, with a weak D call TRBD1 (5 bases). The CDR3 is CASSLNRNGYTF. In DNA, the CDR3 is TGTGCTAGCAGCTTAAACAGGAATGGCTACACCTTC.